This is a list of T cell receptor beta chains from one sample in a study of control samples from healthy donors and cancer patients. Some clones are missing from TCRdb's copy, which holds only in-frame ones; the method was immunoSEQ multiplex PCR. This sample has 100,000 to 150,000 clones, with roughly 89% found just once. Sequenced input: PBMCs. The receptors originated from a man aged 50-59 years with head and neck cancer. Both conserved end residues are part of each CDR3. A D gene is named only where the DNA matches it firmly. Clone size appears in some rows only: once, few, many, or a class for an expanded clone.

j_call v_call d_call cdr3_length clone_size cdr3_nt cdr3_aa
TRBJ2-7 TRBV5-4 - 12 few TGTGCCAGCAGCCATGGGACTTACGAGCAGTACTTC CASSHGTYEQYF
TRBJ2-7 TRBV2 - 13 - TGTGCCAGCAGTGACGGGGGGCTCTACGAGCAGTACTTC CASSDGGLYEQYF
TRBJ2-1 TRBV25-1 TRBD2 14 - TGTGCCAGCAGTGAAAGCGGGGGTGTCTATGAGCAGTTCTTC CASSESGGVYEQFF
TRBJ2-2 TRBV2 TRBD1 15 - TGTGCCAGCAGCCCCCGGGACAGTAACACCGGGGAGCTGTTTTTT CASSPRDSNTGELFF
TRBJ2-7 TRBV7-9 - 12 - TGTGCCAGCAGCTTAGCGTCTCGGGAGCAGTACTTC CASSLASREQYF
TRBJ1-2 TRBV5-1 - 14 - TGCGCCAGCAGCTTGGTTCAGGGGAGCTATGGCTACACCTTC CASSLVQGSYGYTF
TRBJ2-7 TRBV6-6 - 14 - TGTGCCAGCGCCGGGACGGCGAGCTCCTACGAGCAGTACTTC CASAGTASSYEQYF
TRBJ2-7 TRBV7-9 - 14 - TGTGCCAGCAGCTTGGGTCGGGAGAGCTACGAGCAGTACTTC CASSLGRESYEQYF
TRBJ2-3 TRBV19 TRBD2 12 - TGTGCCAGCAGACTAGCGGGAGATACGCAGTATTTT CASRLAGDTQYF
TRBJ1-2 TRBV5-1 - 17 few TGCGCCAGCAGCTTGGTTATGCCCCATAATCAATTCTATGGCTACACCTTC CASSLVMPHNQFYGYTF
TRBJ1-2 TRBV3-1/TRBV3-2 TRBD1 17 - TGTGCCAGTGCTTACGGGACAGGGGGCGCGAGTGTGCATGGCTACACCTTC CASAYGTGGASVHGYTF
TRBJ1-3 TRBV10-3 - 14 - TGTGCCATCAGGGAGGTGTTAGCTGGAAACACCATATATTTT CAIREVLAGNTIYF
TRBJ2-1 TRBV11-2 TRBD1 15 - TGTGCCAGCAGCTTAACGGGACAGCTTTACAATGAGCAGTTCTTC CASSLTGQLYNEQFF
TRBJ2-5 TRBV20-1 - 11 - TGCAGTGCTCCCCCCAGTGAGACCCAGTACTTC CSAPPSETQYF
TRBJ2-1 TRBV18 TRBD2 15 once TGTGCCAGCTCACCGGGACTAGAATCAGCCAATGAGCAGTTCTTC CASSPGLESANEQFF
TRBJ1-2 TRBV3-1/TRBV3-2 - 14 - TGTGCCAGCAGCCAAGGCGGCAACAGCTATGGCTACACCTTC CASSQGGNSYGYTF
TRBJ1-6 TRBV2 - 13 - TGTGCCAGCAGAGAGGGAGGGTATTCACCCCTCCACTTT CASREGGYSPLHF
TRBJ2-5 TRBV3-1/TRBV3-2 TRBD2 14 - TGTGCCAGTGGGACTAGCGGGATCCAAGAGACCCAGTACTTC CASGTSGIQETQYF
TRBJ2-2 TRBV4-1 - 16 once TGCGCCAGCAGCCAAGAAGGAGTAGGGTTCACCGGGGAGCTGTTTTTT CASSQEGVGFTGELFF
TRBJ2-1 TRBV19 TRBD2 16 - TGTGCCAGTAGTATCTCGGCGGGAGGCCTCTACAATGAGCAGTTCTTC CASSISAGGLYNEQFF
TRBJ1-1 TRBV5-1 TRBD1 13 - TGCGCCAGCGGGGGACAGATGAACACTGAAGCTTTCTTT CASGGQMNTEAFF
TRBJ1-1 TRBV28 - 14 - TGTGCCAGCAGTCCTGGCAGGGGCTACACTGAAGCTTTCTTT CASSPGRGYTEAFF
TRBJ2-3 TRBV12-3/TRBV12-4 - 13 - TGTGCCAGCAGTTTCGGCAGCCCAGATACGCAGTATTTT CASSFGSPDTQYF
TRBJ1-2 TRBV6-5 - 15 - TGTGCCAGCAGTTACTCGATAGTGAGGCCTGATGGCTACACCTTC CASSYSIVRPDGYTF
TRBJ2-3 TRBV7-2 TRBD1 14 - TGTGCCAGCAGCTCCGGGACAGGGGCAGATACGCAGTATTTT CASSSGTGADTQYF
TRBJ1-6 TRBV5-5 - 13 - TGTGCCAGCGACATTGGCTCCTATTCACCCCTCCACTTT CASDIGSYSPLHF
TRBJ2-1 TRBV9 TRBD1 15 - TGTGCCAGCAGCGTAGAGGGACAGGGAGTCAATGAGCAGTTCTTC CASSVEGQGVNEQFF
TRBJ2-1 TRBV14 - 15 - TGTGCCAGCAGCCCCTACTTGAGCTCCTACAATGAGCAGTTCTTC CASSPYLSSYNEQFF
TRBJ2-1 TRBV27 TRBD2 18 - TGTGCCAGCAGTTTTTACCAGATTACTAGCGGGGCACTCAATGAGCAGTTCTTC CASSFYQITSGALNEQFF
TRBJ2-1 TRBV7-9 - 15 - TGTGCCAGCAGGGGGTCGGCTTCGGGGTACAATGAGCAGTTCTTC CASRGSASGYNEQFF
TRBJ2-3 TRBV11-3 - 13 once TGTGCCAGCAGCTCCGGACAGACAGATACGCAGTATTTT CASSSGQTDTQYF
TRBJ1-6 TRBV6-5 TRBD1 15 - TGTGCCAGCAGTTACTCGGACAGGGTCGCGACACCCCTCCACTTT CASSYSDRVATPLHF
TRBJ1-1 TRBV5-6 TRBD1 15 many TGTGCCAGCAGCTACGGGACAGGGTTTGGCACTGAAGCTTTCTTT CASSYGTGFGTEAFF
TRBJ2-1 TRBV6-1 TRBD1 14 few TGTGCCAGCAGTGATACCAGGGGGCCGGGTGAGCAGTTCTTC CASSDTRGPGEQFF
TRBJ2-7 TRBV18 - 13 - TGTGCCAGCTCACCGGGACTGGAGGGGGAGCAGTACTTC CASSPGLEGEQYF
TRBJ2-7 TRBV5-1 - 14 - TGCGCCAGCAGTCGCTCCACGAGCTCCTACGAGCAGTACTTC CASSRSTSSYEQYF
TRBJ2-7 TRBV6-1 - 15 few TGTGCCAGCAGTGAAGTTCCGGGGGCGGGCGACGAGCAGTACTTC CASSEVPGAGDEQYF
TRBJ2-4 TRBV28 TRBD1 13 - TGTGCCAGCGGACAGGGGATTAAAAACATTCAGTACTTC CASGQGIKNIQYF
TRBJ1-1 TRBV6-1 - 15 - TGTGCCAGCAGTGACATGGGGGCGATGAACACTGAAGCTTTCTTT CASSDMGAMNTEAFF
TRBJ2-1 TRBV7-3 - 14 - TGTGCCAGCAGTAGGGGGAACCGGCTCAATGAGCAGTTCTTC CASSRGNRLNEQFF
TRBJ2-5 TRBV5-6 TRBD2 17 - TGTGCCAGCAGCTCCTTAAGGGCGGGGGGCTTCCAAGAGACCCAGTACTTC CASSSLRAGGFQETQYF
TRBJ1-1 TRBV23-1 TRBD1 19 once TGCGCCAGCAGTCATCCAATACCCCGGGACAGGGCTTCGAACACTGAAGCTTTCTTT CASSHPIPRDRASNTEAFF
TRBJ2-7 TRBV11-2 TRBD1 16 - TGTGCCAGCAGCCGAGCCTGGGACAGTGTGCGGTACGAGCAGTACTTC CASSRAWDSVRYEQYF
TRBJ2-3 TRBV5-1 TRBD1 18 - TGCGCCAGCAGCTTGGGAGCGACAGGGCGAGGGGGTACAGATACGCAGTATTTT CASSLGATGRGGTDTQYF
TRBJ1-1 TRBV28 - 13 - TGTGCCAGCAAAAGGACGGGGAACACTGAAGCTTTCTTT CASKRTGNTEAFF
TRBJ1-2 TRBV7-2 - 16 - TGTGCCAGCAGCCGCCCGGGACAAGGGGGGATCTATGGCTACACCTTC CASSRPGQGGIYGYTF
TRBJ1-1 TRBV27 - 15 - TGTGCCAGCAGTTTAAAGGTTGGGGGGAACACTGAAGCTTTCTTT CASSLKVGGNTEAFF
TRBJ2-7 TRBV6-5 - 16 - TGTGCCAGCAGTTACTCGGGGACCCACAGCTCCTACGAGCAGTACTTC CASSYSGTHSSYEQYF
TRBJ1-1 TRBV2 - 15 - TGTGCCAGCAGAAGATCCGAACAGGGAAGCACTGAAGCTTTCTTT CASRRSEQGSTEAFF
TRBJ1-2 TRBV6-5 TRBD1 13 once TGTGCCAGCCTCCCCGACAGGGACTATGGCTACACCTTC CASLPDRDYGYTF